Below, one T cell receptor beta chain is given with its context. Data came from immunoSEQ multiplex PCR; TCRdb stores just in-frame clones and leaves some out. In the table there are approximately 210,000 clones, about 88% of which are singletons. The sample originates from a study of blood T cell repertoires in COVID-19. Looking at the study overall: Sample material is recorded as cDNA or gDNA derived from T cells, B-cell-depleted T cells, or PBMCs.

There are 12 residues in the CDR3. Trimming shortened V by 11 bases and J by 5 bases, and 15 bases separated the two germline ends. CDR1 SNHLY and CDR2 FYNNEI come from the germline V gene. The specimen was peripheral blood. The clonotype was recovered from a woman aged 40 to 50 who had recovered from COVID-19. The rearrangement joins TRBV2 to TRBJ1-1; unclear D gene. CDR3 protein: CADGGQYTEAFF. DNA for the CDR3: TGTGCCGACGGTGGGCAATATACTGAAGCTTTCTTT.